This T cell receptor beta chain was sequenced in a study of T cells in Graves' hyperthyroidism and ophthalmopathy. Exclusions: uncontrolled infection, other autoimmune disease, pregnancy, lactation. The diagnostic basis comprised clinical symptoms, serum thyroxine and TRAb, thyroid ultrasound and orbital computed tomography. It was approximately 9.7 ml of fresh peripheral blood that supplied the PBMCs. CDR3 length: 17 residues. V gave up 5 bases and J gave up 4 bases, with 23 bases separating them. CDR1 is SGHAT and CDR2 is FQNNGV in the germline V gene. Authors of the study amplified TCR beta CDR3 regions from RNA transcripts. Initially, a first-round RT-PCR of the TCR CDR3 employed the HTBI primer set. MiXCR was run by TCRdb on the multiplex PCR reads, yielding one entry per CDR3 protein. The table lists roughly 530,000 distinct CDR3 sequences, 17% of them singletons, with 17% in the top ten.

The sequence was obtained from a woman aged 18-30 years with Graves' ophthalmopathy. The sample taken for sequencing was blood. This chain links TRBV11-2 with TRBJ1-1; the D is unclear. The CDR3 region is CASSPRRPSRSRTEAFF. CDR3 nucleotide sequence: TGTGCCAGCAGCCCTCGCAGGCCATCTAGGTCGCGCACTGAAGCTTTCTTT.